This is a list of T cell receptor beta chains from one sample in a study of CD8+CD57+ T cells in acquired aplastic anemia. TCRdb re-derived calls from the reads in MiXCR, one entry per CDR3 protein. The table shows about 58,000 distinct CDR3 sequences, with approximately 50% occurring only once. The specimen was sorted CD4+, CD8+, or CD8+CD57+ T cells (not recorded which) from PBMCs. The receptors derive from a human donor with aplastic anemia. The CDR3 runs from the conserved cysteine through the conserved F or W. A D gene is named only where the DNA matches it firmly. A clone size is listed for some rows: how often the clone was seen (once, few, many), or a class if it is expanded.

d_call j_call clone_size v_call cdr3_nt cdr3_aa
TRBD2 TRBJ2-1 many TRBV12-3/TRBV12-4 TGTGCCAGCAGTATGGGACTAGCGGGGGGGAATGAGCAGTTCTTC CASSMGLAGGNEQFF
NA TRBJ2-1 NA TRBV29-1 TGCAGCGTTGCGAGGACAGATAATGAGCAGTTCTTC CSVARTDNEQFF
NA TRBJ1-2 NA TRBV9 TGTGCCAGCAGCGTAGGAGCAGATGGCTACACCTTC CASSVGADGYTF
NA TRBJ2-5 many TRBV7-8 TGTGCCAGCAGCCATCGAGGGGGGCTTGAGACCCAGTACTTC CASSHRGGLETQYF
NA TRBJ2-4 once TRBV24-1 TGTGCCACCAGTGGTGGGACCCGCCCAAACATTCGGTACTTC CATSGGTRPNIRYF
NA TRBJ2-5 NA TRBV24-1 TGTGCCACCAGAGCAGGAGAGACCCAGTACTTC CATRAGETQYF
NA TRBJ2-2 NA TRBV11-2 TGTGCCAGCAGCTTCAAAGCTATCGGCAGGGGAAACACCGGGGAGCTGTTTTTT CASSFKAIGRGNTGELFF
NA TRBJ2-5 many TRBV12-3/TRBV12-4 TGTGCCAGCAGTTTAACCCTGGGACCGAGCTACAGGACCCAGTACTTC CASSLTLGPSYRTQYF
NA TRBJ1-1 NA TRBV29-1 TGCAGTCAAACCACTGAAATGAACACTGAAGCTTTCTTT CSQTTEMNTEAFF
NA TRBJ2-3 NA TRBV11-2 TGTGCCAGCAGCTTATATCCCCTAAGAAGTACTAGCACAGATACGCAGTATTTT CASSLYPLRSTSTDTQYF
NA TRBJ1-3 many TRBV6-2/TRBV6-3 TGTGCCAGCAGTTACTCGAAGGGGACGACCTTCGGAAACACCATATATTTT CASSYSKGTTFGNTIYF
TRBD1 TRBJ1-1 NA TRBV7-9 TGTGCCAGCAGCGAGCAGGGGGACACTGAAGCTTTCTTT CASSEQGDTEAFF
NA TRBJ2-7 many TRBV28 TGTGCCAGCAGTTTCAGTCGCCTATACGAGCAGTACTTC CASSFSRLYEQYF
TRBD2 TRBJ2-1 NA TRBV2 TGTGCCAGCAGGAGCGGGGGGTACAATGAGCAGTTCTTC CASRSGGYNEQFF
NA TRBJ2-7 many TRBV11-1 TGTGCCAGCAGCTTGGTCGTAGGGGGCTCCTACGAGCAGTACTTC CASSLVVGGSYEQYF
TRBD1 TRBJ1-2 many TRBV25-1 TGTGCCAGCAGCACAGGGGGCGGTGGCTACACCTTC CASSTGGGGYTF
NA TRBJ2-1 NA TRBV11-2 TGTGCCAGCAGCCCAGGACAGAACCCGTTCGGAGACAATGAGCAGTTCTTC CASSPGQNPFGDNEQFF
NA TRBJ2-7 NA TRBV15 TGTGCCACCAGCAGGGGATGGGGCGAGCAGTACTTC CATSRGWGEQYF
NA TRBJ1-5 many TRBV7-9 TGTGCCAGCAGCTTAGGCCGGGAGCCCCAGCATTTT CASSLGREPQHF
NA TRBJ1-2 many TRBV5-8 TGTGCCAGCGGAAGCCAGGCCCGATTTTGGGGCTACACCTTC CASGSQARFWGYTF
NA TRBJ1-5 NA TRBV25-1 TGTGCCAGCAGTGAATCGGCGTCGTATCAGCCCCAGCATTTT CASSESASYQPQHF
NA TRBJ1-2 many TRBV29-1 TGCAGCGTTGAAAGGCTGGGAAGGAGTGGCTACACCTTC CSVERLGRSGYTF
TRBD1 TRBJ1-6 NA TRBV15 TGTGCCACCGGACAGGGAATGGGTAATTCACCCCTCCACTTT CATGQGMGNSPLHF
TRBD1 TRBJ1-5 NA TRBV9 TGTGCCAGCAGCGTAGGCGACAGGGCTGGTCAGCCCCAGCATTTT CASSVGDRAGQPQHF
TRBD1 TRBJ1-2 NA TRBV29-1 TGCAGCGTTGAAGATCTAGTATCGGGACAGGGTTCCAACTATGGCTACACCTTC CSVEDLVSGQGSNYGYTF
NA TRBJ1-2 few TRBV20-1 TGCAGTGCTAGATCGCAGACTAACTATGGCTACACCTTC CSARSQTNYGYTF
TRBD1 TRBJ2-3 once TRBV10-2 TGCGCCAGCAAAGGACAGGGGCCGACAGATACGCAGTATTTT CASKGQGPTDTQYF
NA TRBJ2-7 many TRBV11-2 TGTGCCAGCAGCTTGGAGGGGGCAGACGAGCAGTACTTC CASSLEGADEQYF
NA TRBJ1-5 NA TRBV19 TGTGCCAGTAGGAAACAGAGTTCTGGCAATCAGCCCCAGCATTTT CASRKQSSGNQPQHF
NA TRBJ2-6 NA TRBV19 TGTGCCAGTAGTATTGCACAACCCTCTGGGGCCAACGTCCTGACTTTC CASSIAQPSGANVLTF